This T cell receptor (beta chain) derives from a study of technical replicates of blood from a handful of donors. Libraries were prepared by immunoSEQ multiplex PCR; TCRdb keeps only in-frame clonotypes and omits some of them. Of 60,000 to 85,000 clones detected, 94% appear once; the ten largest clones hold approximately 0.4%. Looked up from germline, CDR1 is SGHTA and CDR2 is FQGNSA. Between the trimmed V and J ends, which lost 5 bases and 4 bases, there was a span of 9 bases. The CDR3 length is 13 residues. J is TRBJ1-5 and V is TRBV7-2; no clear D. This receptor was taken from a human donor in good health. Sequencing input: T cells isolated from PBMCs. The CDR3 DNA follows: TGTGCCAGCAGCCTAAATTTTAATCAGCCCCAGCATTTT. Its translation is CASSLNFNQPQHF. The variable domain in full, completed from reference TRBV7-2 and TRBJ1-5, reads GAGVSQSPSNKVTEKGKDVELRCDPISGHTALYWYRQSLGQGLEFLIYFQGNSAPDKSGLPSDRFSAERTGGSVSTLTIQRTQQEDSAVYLCASSLNFNQPQHFGDGTRLSIL.